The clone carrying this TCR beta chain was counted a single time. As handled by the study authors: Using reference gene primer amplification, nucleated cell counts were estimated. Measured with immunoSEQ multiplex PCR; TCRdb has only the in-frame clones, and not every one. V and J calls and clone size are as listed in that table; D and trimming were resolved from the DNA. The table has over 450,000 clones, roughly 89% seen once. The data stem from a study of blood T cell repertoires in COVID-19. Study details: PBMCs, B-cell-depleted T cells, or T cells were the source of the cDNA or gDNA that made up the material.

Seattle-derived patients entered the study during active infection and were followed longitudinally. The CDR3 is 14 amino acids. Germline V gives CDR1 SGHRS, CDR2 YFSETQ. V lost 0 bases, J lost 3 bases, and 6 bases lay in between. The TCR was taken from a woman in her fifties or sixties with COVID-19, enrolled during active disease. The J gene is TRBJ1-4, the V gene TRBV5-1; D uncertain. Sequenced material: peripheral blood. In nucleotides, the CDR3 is TGCGCCAGCAGCTTGGCCCCAGCTAATGAAAAACTGTTTTTT. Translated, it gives CASSLAPANEKLFF.